This T cell receptor (beta chain) was obtained from a study of blood T cells in healthy people across ages. General study points: Unsorted PBMCs prevented conclusive naive versus antigen-experienced comparison.

Germline V gene sequence: CDR1 MNHEY, CDR2 SVGEGT. The V end was cut by 6 bases, the J end by 1 base, with 9 bases between. This CDR3 has 13 amino acids. This clonotype was seen a single time. What it binds is not known. Using a J-beta primer mix together with a sample-barcoded 5' primer, a second PCR was run for roughly 6 to 11 cycles. TCRdb re-derived calls from the 5' RACE reads in MiXCR, one entry per CDR3 protein. This sample yields 700,000 to 900,000 distinct CDR3 sequences, of which about a quarter are seen a single time; around 3% belongs to the top ten. This sample also appeared in a second study, on T cells of mothers and their children. From that paper: Random nucleotides (2-4) and sample barcodes were added by the M1S primer used in the second PCR. For each mother, over 9.5 million TCR beta CDR3 reads were obtained, and for each child, roughly 2.8 million.

Sequences were obtained from blood. The rearrangement uses TRBV6-2 or TRBV6-3 and TRBJ2-5, with D uncertain. This clonotype was sampled from a boy between 10 and 17 years old in good health. The CDR3 protein is CASRPPAQETQYF. Here the CDR3 DNA reads TGTGCCAGCAGACCCCCGGCCCAAGAGACCCAGTACTTC.